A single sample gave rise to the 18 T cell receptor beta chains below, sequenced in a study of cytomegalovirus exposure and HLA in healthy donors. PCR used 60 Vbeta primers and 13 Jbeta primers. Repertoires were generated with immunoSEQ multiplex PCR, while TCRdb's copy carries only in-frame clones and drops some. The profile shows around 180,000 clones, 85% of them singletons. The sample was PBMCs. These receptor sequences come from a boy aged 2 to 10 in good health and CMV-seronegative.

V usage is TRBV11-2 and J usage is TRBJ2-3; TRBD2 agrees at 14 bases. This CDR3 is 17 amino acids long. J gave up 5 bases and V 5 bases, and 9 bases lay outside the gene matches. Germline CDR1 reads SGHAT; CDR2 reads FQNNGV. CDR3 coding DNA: TGTGCCAGCAGCCCGTTGACTAGCGGGAGGGCCGAAGATACGCAGTATTTT. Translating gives CASSPLTSGRAEDTQYF.

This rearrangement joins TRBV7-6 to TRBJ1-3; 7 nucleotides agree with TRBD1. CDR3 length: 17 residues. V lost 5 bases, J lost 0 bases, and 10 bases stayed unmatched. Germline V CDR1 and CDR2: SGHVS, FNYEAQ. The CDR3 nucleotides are TGTGCCAGCAGCCAACCCGGGGACAGACTCTCTGGAAACACCATATATTTT. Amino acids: CASSQPGDRLSGNTIYF.

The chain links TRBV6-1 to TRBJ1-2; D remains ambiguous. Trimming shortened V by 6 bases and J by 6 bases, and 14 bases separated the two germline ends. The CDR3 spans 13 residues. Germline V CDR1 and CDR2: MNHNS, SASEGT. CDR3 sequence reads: CASRGRTGDGYTF. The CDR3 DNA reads TGTGCCAGCAGAGGTCGGACTGGGGATGGCTACACCTTC.

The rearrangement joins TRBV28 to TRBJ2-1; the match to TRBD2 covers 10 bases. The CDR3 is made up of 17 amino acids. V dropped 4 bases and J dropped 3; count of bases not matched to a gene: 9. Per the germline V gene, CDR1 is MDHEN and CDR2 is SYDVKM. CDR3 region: CASSSTGTSVVYNEQFF. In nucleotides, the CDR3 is TGTGCCAGCAGTTCCACCGGGACTAGCGTAGTCTACAATGAGCAGTTCTTC. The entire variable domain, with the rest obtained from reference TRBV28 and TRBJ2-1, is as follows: DVKVTQSSRYLVKRTGEKVFLECVQDMDHENMFWYRQDPGLGLRLIYFSYDVKMKEKGDIPEGYSVSREKKERFSLILESASTNQTSMYLCASSSTGTSVVYNEQFFGPGTRLTVL.

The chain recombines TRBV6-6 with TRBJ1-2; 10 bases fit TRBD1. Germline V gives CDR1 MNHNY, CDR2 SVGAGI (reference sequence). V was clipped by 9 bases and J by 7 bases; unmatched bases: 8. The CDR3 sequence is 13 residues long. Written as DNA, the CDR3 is TGTGCCAGTACCGCTGGGACAGGGGTTGGCTACACCTTC. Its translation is CASTAGTGVGYTF.

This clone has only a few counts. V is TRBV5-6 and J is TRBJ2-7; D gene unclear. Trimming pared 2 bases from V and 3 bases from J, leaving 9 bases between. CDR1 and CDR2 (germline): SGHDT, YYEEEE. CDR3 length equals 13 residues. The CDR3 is CASSFGQFYEQYF. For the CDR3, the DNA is TGTGCCAGCAGCTTTGGGCAGTTCTACGAGCAGTACTTC.

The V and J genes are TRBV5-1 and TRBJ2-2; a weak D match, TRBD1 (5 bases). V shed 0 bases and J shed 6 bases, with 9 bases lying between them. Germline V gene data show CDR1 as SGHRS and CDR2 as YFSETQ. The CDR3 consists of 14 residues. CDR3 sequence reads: CASSLVVGAGELFF. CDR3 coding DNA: TGCGCCAGCAGCTTGGTGGTAGGGGCCGGGGAGCTGTTTTTT.

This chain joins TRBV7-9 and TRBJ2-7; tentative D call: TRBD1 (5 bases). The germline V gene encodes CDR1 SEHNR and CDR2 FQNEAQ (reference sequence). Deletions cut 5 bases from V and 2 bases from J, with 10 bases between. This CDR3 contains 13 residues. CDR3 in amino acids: CASSTTGTYEQYV. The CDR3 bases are TGTGCCAGCAGCACAACAGGAACCTACGAGCAGTACGTC.

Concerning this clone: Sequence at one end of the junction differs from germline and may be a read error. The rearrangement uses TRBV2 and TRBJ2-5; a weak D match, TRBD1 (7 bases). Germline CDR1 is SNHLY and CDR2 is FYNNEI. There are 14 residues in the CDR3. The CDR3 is CAGRGDSHTGTQYF. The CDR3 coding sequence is TGTGCCGGCAGGGGGGACTCCCACACCGGGACCCAGTACTTC.

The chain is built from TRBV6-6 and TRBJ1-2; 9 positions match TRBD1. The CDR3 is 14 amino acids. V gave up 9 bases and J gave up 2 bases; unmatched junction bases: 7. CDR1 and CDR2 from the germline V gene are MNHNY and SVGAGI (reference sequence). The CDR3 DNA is TGTGCCAGTCTAGGGACAGGGCAAAACTATGGCTACACCTTC. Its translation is CASLGTGQNYGYTF.

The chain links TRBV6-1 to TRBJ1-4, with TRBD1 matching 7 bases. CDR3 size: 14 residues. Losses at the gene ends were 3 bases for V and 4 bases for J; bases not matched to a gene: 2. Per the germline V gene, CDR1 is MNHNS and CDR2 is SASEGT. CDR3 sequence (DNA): TGTGCCAGCAGTGAGAGGGGGCTTAATGAAAAACTGTTTTTT. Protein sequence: CASSERGLNEKLFF.

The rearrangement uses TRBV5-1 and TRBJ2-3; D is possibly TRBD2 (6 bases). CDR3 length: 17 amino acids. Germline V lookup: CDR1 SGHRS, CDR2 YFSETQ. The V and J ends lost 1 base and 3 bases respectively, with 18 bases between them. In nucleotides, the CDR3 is TGCGCCAGCAGCTTGTATGGTGTAGCGGTTGGAACAGATACGCAGTATTTT. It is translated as CASSLYGVAVGTDTQYF.

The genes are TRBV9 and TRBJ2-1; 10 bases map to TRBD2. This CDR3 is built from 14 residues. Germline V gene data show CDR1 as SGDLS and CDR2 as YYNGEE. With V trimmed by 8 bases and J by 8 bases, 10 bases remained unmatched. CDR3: CASQIAGGWDEQFF. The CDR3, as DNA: TGTGCCAGTCAGATAGCGGGGGGCTGGGATGAGCAGTTCTTC.

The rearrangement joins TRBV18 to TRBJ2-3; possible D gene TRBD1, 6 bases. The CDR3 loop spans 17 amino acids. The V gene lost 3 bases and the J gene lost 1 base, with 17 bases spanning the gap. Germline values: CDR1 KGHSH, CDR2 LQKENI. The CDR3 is CASSPFLGQTRTDTQYF. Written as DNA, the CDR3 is TGTGCCAGCTCACCTTTTCTCGGACAGACTCGCACAGATACGCAGTATTTT.

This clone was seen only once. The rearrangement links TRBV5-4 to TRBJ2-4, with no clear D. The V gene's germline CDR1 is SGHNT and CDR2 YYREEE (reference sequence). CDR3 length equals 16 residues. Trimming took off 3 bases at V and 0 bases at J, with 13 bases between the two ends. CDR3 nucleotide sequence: TGTGCCAGCAGCTATAACAGAGAACTAGCCAAAAACATTCAGTACTTC. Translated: CASSYNRELAKNIQYF. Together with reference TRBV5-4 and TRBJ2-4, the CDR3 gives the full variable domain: ETGVTQSPTHLIKTRGQQVTLRCSSQSGHNTVSWYQQALGQGPQFIFQYYREEENGRGNFPPRFSGLQFPNYSSELNVNALELDDSALYLCASSYNRELAKNIQYFGAGTRLSVL.

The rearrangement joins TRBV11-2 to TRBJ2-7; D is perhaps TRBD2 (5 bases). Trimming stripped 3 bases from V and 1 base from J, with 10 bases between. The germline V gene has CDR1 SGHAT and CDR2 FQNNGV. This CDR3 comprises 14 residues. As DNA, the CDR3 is TGTGCCAGCAGCTTCAGAACGGGGTCCTACGAGCAGTACTTC. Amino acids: CASSFRTGSYEQYF.

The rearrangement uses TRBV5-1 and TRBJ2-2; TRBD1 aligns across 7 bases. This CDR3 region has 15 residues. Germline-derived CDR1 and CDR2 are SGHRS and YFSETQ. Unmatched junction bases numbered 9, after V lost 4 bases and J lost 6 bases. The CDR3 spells CASSRQGDLAGELFF. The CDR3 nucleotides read TGCGCCAGCAGCCGGCAGGGGGATCTGGCCGGGGAGCTGTTTTTT.

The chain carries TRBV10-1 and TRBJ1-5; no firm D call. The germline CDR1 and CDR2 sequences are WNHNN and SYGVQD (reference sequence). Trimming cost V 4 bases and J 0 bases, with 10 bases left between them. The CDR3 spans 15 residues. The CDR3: CASSGRDYSNQPQHF. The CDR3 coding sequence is TGCGCCAGCAGTGGGCGGGATTATAGCAATCAGCCCCAGCATTTT.